This record concerns one T cell receptor beta chain sequence. No antigen is known for it. These data belong to a study of siplizumab effects on memory and regulatory T cells. Overall study findings and caveats: Memory T cells appeared less diverse than naive cells, which seemed to contribute substantially to alloresponse. Researchers could not give a naive or memory phenotype to roughly 75-95% of proliferating CD4+ or CD8+ clones. Poor capture below about 10^-5 frequency left most alloreactive clones unmapped to unstimulated subsets.

Roughly 1.1 x 10^5 TCR templates were measured in each sample. Here immunoSEQ multiplex PCR was the method, and the copy in TCRdb shows in-frame clones only, minus some. The sample records 100,000 or so clones, about 95% being singletons. Germline V CDR1 and CDR2: MNHNS, SASEGT. The CDR3 loop spans 13 amino acids. The germline V and J ends were trimmed by 10 bases and 7 bases, with 19 bases remaining between them. The sequenced material came from Tregs sorted from blood. This clonotype was obtained from a human donor in good health. The V call is TRBV6-1, the J call TRBJ1-2; a weak D match, TRBD1 (6 bases). The CDR3 sequence is CATELSGAIGYTF. The DNA for the CDR3 is TGTGCCACCGAGCTATCAGGGGCTATTGGCTACACCTTC.